This T cell receptor beta chain was profiled in a study of radiation and T cells in renal cell carcinoma. The treatment here: treatment-naive control, cytoreductive nephrectomy. The tumor was a clear cell renal cell carcinoma. Study results and limitations: In nephrectomy-only tumors, top 100 clonotypes averaged roughly 45%, versus 54% irradiated. Tumor samples were small regions of around 0.91 g.

TCRdb's copy holds only in-frame clones and misses some; the assay was immunoSEQ multiplex PCR. Of about 10,000 clones detected, roughly three fifths appear once; the ten largest clones hold roughly 10%. The germline CDR1 and CDR2 sequences are GTSNPN and SVGIG (reference sequence). Trimming stripped 2 bases from V and 0 bases from J, with 7 bases between. The CDR3 covers 13 residues. Concerning this clone itself: The antigen is not known. Distinct nucleotide sequences in the sample also encode this CDR3.

The sequence came from a man in his forties with renal cell carcinoma. The source was tumor tissue, collected from a patient whose treatment was nephrectomy without radiotherapy. The V gene is TRBV30, the J gene TRBJ1-2, with D perhaps TRBD1 (5 bases). The CDR3 is CAWSRGANYGYTF. The CDR3 DNA reads as TGTGCCTGGAGTAGGGGAGCTAACTATGGCTACACCTTC.